These T cell receptor beta chains were read from a single sample in a study of Graves' ophthalmopathy and Graves' hyperthyroidism. From the multiplex PCR reads, TCRdb called clonotypes with MiXCR, one entry per CDR3 protein. The sample lists 200,000 to 300,000 distinct CDR3 sequences; around 42% were seen once. Material: peripheral blood. Receptors were obtained from an adult man with Graves' ophthalmopathy. Both conserved end residues are part of each CDR3. Each record gives: J gene, V gene, CDR3 length, clone size, D gene, CDR3 DNA, CDR3 protein. The D gene is left open where the match is weak. Clone size appears in some rows only: once, few, many, or a class for an expanded clone.

>TRBJ2-7|TRBV10-1|14|few|-
TGCGCCACCGAGGGGTTCGCGTCTTTCTACGAGCAGTACTTC
CATEGFASFYEQYF
>TRBJ2-3|TRBV24-1|16|-|-
TGTGCCACCAGTGATTTGTCAGGGATAACCTCAGATACGCAGTATTTT
CATSDLSGITSDTQYF
>TRBJ2-5|TRBV4-1|13|few|-
TGCGCCAGCAGCCAACAGGGTCGGGAGACCCAGTACTTC
CASSQQGRETQYF
>TRBJ2-2|TRBV19|16|-|-
TGTGCCAGTAGCCCCCCCCCTTGGGAGGTTACCGGGGAGCTGTTTTTT
CASSPPPWEVTGELFF
>TRBJ1-2|TRBV7-9|16|-|TRBD1
TGTGCCAGCAGCTCCAATCCCGCCACAGGGGGCGCAGGCTACACCTTC
CASSSNPATGGAGYTF
>TRBJ2-1|TRBV10-3|12|-|-
TGTGCCATCAGGAGGGTGGGCAATGAGCAGTTCTTC
CAIRRVGNEQFF
>TRBJ1-4|TRBV2|15|few|TRBD1
TGTGCCAGCAGTAGCGAGACAGGGTCCGGTGAAAAACTGTTTTTT
CASSSETGSGEKLFF
>TRBJ1-1|TRBV6-5|14|-|TRBD1
TGTGCCAGCAGAAAAACAGGGGAGGCCACTGAAGCTTTCTTT
CASRKTGEATEAFF
>TRBJ1-2|TRBV5-1|15|-|-
TGCGCCAGCAGCCTGGAATGGGGGGCCAATGGGGGCTACACCTTC
CASSLEWGANGGYTF
>TRBJ1-6|TRBV5-4|17|-|-
TGTGCCAGCAGCTCCGGACAGATGAGCTCCTATAATTCACCCCTCCACTTT
CASSSGQMSSYNSPLHF
>TRBJ2-5|TRBV29-1|14|-|TRBD2
TGCAGCAGCTCCCTAGCGGGAATCGGTGAGACCCAGTACTTC
CSSSLAGIGETQYF
>TRBJ1-2|TRBV7-2|13|-|-
TGTGCCAGCAGTTTGTCTTCAATAAAAGGCTACACCTTC
CASSLSSIKGYTF
>TRBJ1-2|TRBV5-1|13|-|-
TGCGCCAGCAGCTTGTCTGGGGAGGGCGGCTACACCTTC
CASSLSGEGGYTF
>TRBJ1-1|TRBV7-9|13|few|TRBD1
TGTGCCAGCAGGTGGCAGGGGGGCACTGAAGCTTTCTTT
CASRWQGGTEAFF
>TRBJ2-2|TRBV6-4|13|-|-
TGTGCCAGCAGTGACTCAGCGGCGGCGGAGCTGTTTTTT
CASSDSAAAELFF
>TRBJ2-6|TRBV7-3|13|many|-
TGTGCCAGCAGGCGCTCTGGGGCCAACGTCCTGACTTTC
CASRRSGANVLTF
>TRBJ1-6|TRBV12-3/TRBV12-4|14|-|-
TGTGCCACCCAAACCTGGGACCCCGTTTCACCCCTCCACTTT
CATQTWDPVSPLHF
>TRBJ1-2|TRBV7-3|12|-|-
TGTGCCAGCAGCTCCGGACAAGACGGCTACACCTTC
CASSSGQDGYTF
>TRBJ2-5|TRBV5-4|13|many|TRBD1
TGTGCCAGCAGCTGGGACAGGGGAGAGACCCAGTACTTC
CASSWDRGETQYF
>TRBJ1-2|TRBV5-1|15|-|-
TGCGCCAGCAGCGATATGACGGTGGTAGGGTATGGCTACACCTTC
CASSDMTVVGYGYTF
>TRBJ2-5|TRBV12-3/TRBV12-4|13|few|-
TGTGCCAGCAGCCCGGGAATCCAAGAGACCCAGTACTTC
CASSPGIQETQYF
>TRBJ2-5|TRBV12-3/TRBV12-4|14|few|-
TGTGCCAGCAGCCCCGGGACACAACAAGAGACCCAGTACTTC
CASSPGTQQETQYF
>TRBJ1-2|TRBV29-1|12|few|-
TGCAGCGCTTACAGGGTGGACTGGGGCTACACCTTC
CSAYRVDWGYTF
>TRBJ1-6|TRBV27|13|few|TRBD1
TGTGCCAGCTATACAGGGGGCACTTCACCCCTCCACTTT
CASYTGGTSPLHF
>TRBJ2-7|TRBV24-1|13|-|-
TGTGCCACCAGTGATTTAAGAGCTCACGAGCAGTACTTC
CATSDLRAHEQYF
>TRBJ2-1|TRBV12-3/TRBV12-4|14|-|TRBD2
TGTGCCAGCAGTGTTAGCGGGGTCGGGAATGAGCAGTTCTTC
CASSVSGVGNEQFF
>TRBJ2-5|TRBV2|15|-|-
TGTGCCATCAGTGTGGGTTTTGTCGCCCAAGAGACCCAGTACTTC
CAISVGFVAQETQYF
>TRBJ1-1|TRBV7-9|14|-|TRBD1
TGTGCCAGCAGCCACAGACAGGGGAACACTGAAGCTTTCTTT
CASSHRQGNTEAFF
>TRBJ1-2|TRBV25-1|11|few|TRBD1
TGTAGGGACAGGGAGAACCCCGCACCTGGCTTC
CRDRENPAPGF
>TRBJ2-6|TRBV6-5|16|many|-
TGTGCCAGCAGTTACTCCAGGACCTCTGGGGCCAACGTCCTGACTTTC
CASSYSRTSGANVLTF
>TRBJ2-7|TRBV18|13|-|-
TGTGCCAGCTCAGGAGGGGGTTACTACGAGCAGTACTTC
CASSGGGYYEQYF
>TRBJ1-4|TRBV7-6|14|-|-
TGTGCCAGCACCCGGACAGCATTAAATGAAAAACTGTTTTTT
CASTRTALNEKLFF
>TRBJ2-7|TRBV9|15|-|-
TGTGCCAGCAGCGTAACACAGTCTTCTAACTACGAGCAGTACTTC
CASSVTQSSNYEQYF
>TRBJ2-5|TRBV12-3/TRBV12-4|12|many|-
TGTGCCAGCAGATTGAGGCTCGAGACCCAGTACTTC
CASRLRLETQYF
>TRBJ2-6|TRBV19|17|once|-
TGTGCCAGTAGTACGCGACGGGGTAATTCTGGGGCCAACGTCCTGACCTTC
CASSTRRGNSGANVLTF